Described below is a single TCR beta chain sequence and its context. Its antigen is as yet unknown. This sample stems from a study of cytomegalovirus exposure and HLA in healthy donors. Findings and limits, study-wide: Among the most significant clusters, several appeared linked to common viral pathogens in a later analysis. Later analysis identified a missense DCLRE1C variant that was linked to TCR beta V- and J-gene trimming. Immune exposure information available was restricted to CMV serostatus. Most CMV-associated TCR beta chains were later found to appear HLA-restricted.

The PCR had 60 Vbeta and 13 Jbeta primers. This table comes from immunoSEQ multiplex PCR, and its TCRdb copy is limited to in-frame clones, with some not included. In the table there are 120,000 or so clones, 70% to 90% of which are singletons. Germline values: CDR1 SQVTM, CDR2 ANQGSEA. V was clipped by 0 bases and J by 0 bases, with 14 bases between them. The CDR3 spans 16 residues. This sequence was found in a man aged 18 to 30 in good health and CMV-seropositive. The rearrangement joins TRBV29-1 to TRBJ1-2, with D possibly TRBD1 on 6 matching bases. The specimen was PBMCs. The CDR3 loop is CSVEDSVTGPNYGYTF. CDR3 bases: TGCAGCGTTGAAGATTCGGTGACAGGTCCTAACTATGGCTACACCTTC.